The next 9 T cell receptor beta chains were all read from a single sample in a study of blood T cell repertoires in COVID-19 (dated by TCRdb to between 2020 and 2021). Libraries were prepared through the immunoSEQ multiplex PCR assay. TCRdb's version of the immuneACCESS table is confined to in-frame rearrangements and falls short of the full clone set. An unresolved V gene accounts for under half of the shortfall where checked; the remainder is of unknown origin. The sample records 340,000 or so clones, more than 70% of which are singletons. Of the sample, around 3% falls within the top ten clones. Sequenced: peripheral blood. These receptors originate from a man aged 25-45 years with active or convalescent COVID-19.

The chain combines TRBV15 with TRBJ1-2; TRBD1 matches at 9 bases. The germline V gene has CDR1 LNHNV and CDR2 YYDKDF (reference sequence). This CDR3 has 16 amino acids. V lost 5 bases to trimming and J lost 4 bases; unmatched junction nucleotides: 11. CDR3 sequence reads: CATSPRTGGDIYGYTF. CDR3 nucleotide sequence: TGTGCCACCAGCCCTCGCACAGGGGGCGATATCTATGGCTACACCTTC.

The table lists this clone with a count of one. The V and J genes are TRBV7-8 and TRBJ2-3; D uncertain. The CDR3 totals 12 residues. Trimming removed 5 bases from V and 11 bases from J, with 14 bases in between. CDR1 SGHVS and CDR2 FQNEAQ come from the germline V gene. The CDR3 DNA sequence: TGTGCCAGCAGCCCCTCGCTGCCGGTGCAGTATTTT. Translation gives CASSPSLPVQYF.

CDR3 protein: CASSQGSFSYNSPLHF. Written as DNA, the CDR3 is TGCGCCAGCAGCCAAGGGAGCTTCTCCTATAATTCACCCCTCCACTTT. V gene TRBV4-3 combines with J gene TRBJ1-6; D is uncertain. V was trimmed by 1 base and J by 0 bases, leaving 7 bases between them. The CDR3 consists of 16 residues. Germline V CDR1 and CDR2: LGHNA, YSLEER.

In nucleotides, the CDR3 is TGTGCCGTTCAACGGGACACTACTAACACCGGGGAGCTGTTTTTT. Translated, it gives CAVQRDTTNTGELFF. This chain links TRBV24-1 with TRBJ2-2, with D perhaps TRBD1 (6 bases). V shed 12 bases and J shed 2 bases, with 18 bases lying between them. In germline, CDR1 is KGHDR, CDR2 SFDVKD. CDR3 length: 15 amino acids.

The chain joins TRBV24-1 to TRBJ2-1; 12 bases line up with TRBD2. The J segment lost 6 bases and the V segment lost 0 bases, leaving 8 bases of the junction unmatched. This CDR3 has 18 amino acids. Germline CDR1 is KGHDR and CDR2 is SFDVKD. CDR3 nucleotides: TGTGCCACCAGTGATTTGAACCCACTAGCGGGAGGCATCAATGAGCAGTTCTTC. Protein: CATSDLNPLAGGINEQFF.

The J gene is TRBJ2-3, the V gene TRBV5-5, with D maybe TRBD1 (6 bases). Trimming took off 4 bases at V and 6 bases at J, with 15 bases between the two ends. The CDR3 sequence is 14 residues long. CDR1 and CDR2 from the germline V gene are SGHKS and YYEKEE (reference sequence). The DNA of the CDR3 is TGTGCCAGCAGCGCTAGGACAGCCGGGGATACGCAGTATTTT. Protein product: CASSARTAGDTQYF. The whole variable domain, filled in from reference TRBV5-5 and TRBJ2-3, reads DAGVTQSPTHLIKTRGQQVTLRCSPISGHKSVSWYQQVLGQGPQFIFQYYEKEERGRGNFPDRFSARQFPNYSSELNVNALLLGDSALYLCASSARTAGDTQYFGPGTRLTVL.

This CDR3 is CASSLAYRDPNGYTF. The CDR3 coding sequence is TGTGCCAGCAGCTTGGCGTATCGGGATCCGAATGGCTACACCTTC. V gene TRBV5-5 combines with J gene TRBJ1-2; no clear D. Trimming removed 0 bases from V and 6 bases from J, with 15 bases in between. Looked up from germline, CDR1 is SGHKS and CDR2 is YYEKEE (reference sequence). The CDR3 has 15 residues.

The CDR3 loop reads CASSPSGGEYNEQFF. CDR3 bases: TGTGCCAGCAGCCCGAGCGGGGGGGAATACAATGAGCAGTTCTTC. This chain connects TRBV7-7 to TRBJ2-1, with 10 bases aligning to TRBD2. The junction had 5 bases not matched to a gene; V was cut back by 5 bases and J by 4 bases. Germline loops: CDR1 SSHAT, CDR2 FNYEAQ (reference sequence). CDR3 length equals 15 residues.

The CDR3 DNA sequence: TGTGCCAGCAGTCCGCCCAGCGGAGGGAACACCGGGGAGCTGTTTTTT. Protein product: CASSPPSGGNTGELFF. This chain joins TRBV2 and TRBJ2-2, with a tentative D call TRBD2 (5 bases). The CDR3 is 16 residues long. The V and J ends lost 5 bases and 1 base respectively, with 14 bases between them. The germline gives CDR1 SNHLY, CDR2 FYNNEI.